A selection of T cell receptor beta chains follows, all from one sample in a study of T cell repertoires in cytomegalovirus infection. For these receptors, no antigen is known. Each CDR3 protein is one row after TCRdb ran MiXCR on the reads. The sample lists approximately 590,000 distinct CDR3 sequences, about 40% occurring once. Material: cultured PBMCs, obtained from culture after CMV antigen stimulation. The source of these receptors is a human donor in good health (CMV status not recorded). Some clones in this sample may be carry-over from other donors' samples. CDR3s include the opening cysteine and the closing phenylalanine or tryptophan. The D gene is left open where the match is weak. Size is omitted from some rows. Given values are once, few, many or a class for expanded clones.

V	size	J	D	DNA	CDR3
TRBV20-1	NA	TRBJ2-3	TRBD2	TGCAGTGCTAGAGATAGGCGGGGGGCAGATACGCAGTATTTT	CSARDRRGADTQYF
TRBV7-2	few	TRBJ2-7	NA	TGTGCCAGCAGCTTAGGGTCCCCTAGGGACGAGCAGTACTTC	CASSLGSPRDEQYF
TRBV15	NA	TRBJ1-2	NA	TGTGCCACCAGCAGAGATTGGGTAAACTATGGCTACACCTTC	CATSRDWVNYGYTF
TRBV6-2/TRBV6-3	NA	TRBJ2-7	TRBD2	TGTGCCAGCACCGCCTCGGAAGGGAGGGGTTACGAGCAGTACTTC	CASTASEGRGYEQYF
TRBV11-2	NA	TRBJ2-1	TRBD2	TGTGCCAGCAGCTTGGGACTAGCGACCCGCCAGTTCTTC	CASSLGLATRQFF
TRBV6-8	NA	TRBJ2-5	NA	TGTGCCAGCAGCTCCCAGGCGGCGATCCAAGAGACCCAGTACTTC	CASSSQAAIQETQYF
TRBV18	few	TRBJ2-1	TRBD2	TGTGCCAGCTCACCGGCCCTAGCGGGGGGACCCAATGAGCAGTTCTTC	CASSPALAGGPNEQFF
TRBV20-1	NA	TRBJ1-1	NA	TGCAGTGCTAGAAATCCAGGGGAAGCTTTCTTT	CSARNPGEAFF
TRBV5-1	NA	TRBJ2-7	NA	TGCGCCAGCAGCTTACAGATGCCCACTATCTCCTACGAGCAGTACTTC	CASSLQMPTISYEQYF
TRBV12-3/TRBV12-4	NA	TRBJ2-7	TRBD1	TGTGCCAGCAGTTTCAGGGGGCGAGCCTACGAGCAGTACTTC	CASSFRGRAYEQYF
TRBV20-1	few	TRBJ2-2	NA	TGCAGTGCTAGAGGTCCGAGCGGTTCCCCCGGGGAGCTGTTTTTT	CSARGPSGSPGELFF
TRBV11-2	NA	TRBJ2-3	TRBD2	TGTGCCAGCAGCCCCATAGCGGGAGTCCCAGATACGCAGTATTTT	CASSPIAGVPDTQYF
TRBV6-1	NA	TRBJ1-4	NA	TGTGCCAGCAGTGAAGCGCTAACCTCGGTGTTTTTT	CASSEALTSVFF
TRBV15	NA	TRBJ2-2	NA	TGTGCCACCAGCATCCGCGGGGTGAACACCGGGGAGCTGTTTTTT	CATSIRGVNTGELFF
TRBV12-3/TRBV12-4	few	TRBJ1-5	TRBD1	TGTGCCAGCAGCAAGCCGGGGACAGCCCCCCGAAGCAATCAGCCCCAGCATTTT	CASSKPGTAPRSNQPQHF
TRBV10-2	NA	TRBJ1-2	NA	TGCGCCAGCACCCCCTTCGGGTTTGATGGCTACACCTTC	CASTPFGFDGYTF
TRBV20-1	NA	TRBJ2-4	NA	TGCAGTGCTTTAGAAGCTGCCAAAAACATTCAGTACTTC	CSALEAAKNIQYF
TRBV7-2	NA	TRBJ2-7	TRBD2	TGTGCCAGCAACCCCGGAGGGGGGGCGGGAGGCGAGCAGTACTTC	CASNPGGGAGGEQYF
TRBV7-2	many	TRBJ2-3	NA	TGTGCCACCCGCCTAGCCCCTCAGTGGGATACGCAGTATTTT	CATRLAPQWDTQYF
TRBV7-2	few	TRBJ2-5	NA	TGTGCCAGCAGCTTAGTGGAGGTGATCCAAGAGACCCAGTACTTC	CASSLVEVIQETQYF
TRBV27	NA	TRBJ2-1	NA	TGTGCCAGCAGTTTATGGAACCACCTAGGAAATGAGCAGTTCTTC	CASSLWNHLGNEQFF
TRBV7-8	few	TRBJ2-7	NA	TGTGCCAGCAGCCAGGGACGCTACGAGCAGTACTTC	CASSQGRYEQYF
TRBV5-1	NA	TRBJ2-5	TRBD2	TGCGCCAGCAGCTGGCGGGGGGCCGTCCAAGAGACCCAGTACTTC	CASSWRGAVQETQYF
TRBV11-1	few	TRBJ2-1	TRBD1	TGTGCCAGCAGCCCGGCGGGGGACAGGGGGCTCCATGAGCAGTTCTTC	CASSPAGDRGLHEQFF
TRBV5-1	once	TRBJ2-5	NA	TGCGCCAGCAGCCGCGTCCTAAGGAGGTTGGGGGAGACCCAGTACTTC	CASSRVLRRLGETQYF
TRBV7-4	NA	TRBJ1-3	TRBD1	TGTGCCAGCAGCTACCGGGACAGGGACTTCTCTGGAAACACCATATATTTT	CASSYRDRDFSGNTIYF
TRBV6-8	NA	TRBJ1-5	NA	TGTGCCAGCAGTTCACGTTTTGAACCGGGACTTCTGAGGCAGCCCCAGCATTTT	CASSSRFEPGLLRQPQHF
TRBV5-1	NA	TRBJ2-2	NA	TGCGCCAGCAGCTATCTACATACCCAACGCACCGGGGAGCTGTTTTTT	CASSYLHTQRTGELFF
TRBV12-3/TRBV12-4	NA	TRBJ2-1	TRBD1	TGTGCCAGCAGTTTAGGGACAGGCCTTTTATTGGAGCAGTTCTTC	CASSLGTGLLLEQFF
TRBV7-2	few	TRBJ1-2	NA	TGTGCCAGCAGCCAATACCTTACGACAGGTTTCTATGGCTACACCTTC	CASSQYLTTGFYGYTF
TRBV6-5	few	TRBJ1-1	NA	TGTGCCAGCAGTCAGGTCCGTGGCACTGAAGCTTTCTTT	CASSQVRGTEAFF
TRBV7-2	many	TRBJ1-5	NA	TGTGCCAGCAGACCCGGGCGGGAGAACGATCAGCCCCAGCATTTT	CASRPGRENDQPQHF
TRBV12-3/TRBV12-4	few	TRBJ2-1	TRBD2	TGTGCCAGCAGTTTAGTGGGACTAGCGGCCTACAATGAGCAGTTCTTC	CASSLVGLAAYNEQFF
TRBV7-2	many	TRBJ2-5	NA	TGTGCCAGCAGCTTAGCCCTGGGGGGCCCGTTGGAGACCCAGTACTTC	CASSLALGGPLETQYF
TRBV28	NA	TRBJ2-7	TRBD2	TGTGCCAGCACGTTTGACAATCGGGACTACGAGCGGTACTTC	CASTFDNRDYERYF
TRBV4-2	NA	TRBJ2-7	NA	TGTGCCAGCAGGCGACTGGTAGGGGGAACTACCTACGAGCAGTACTTC	CASRRLVGGTTYEQYF
TRBV7-2	few	TRBJ2-3	TRBD2	TGTGCCAGCAGCCGTCTAGCGGGAGGGCCGACAGATACGCAGTATTTT	CASSRLAGGPTDTQYF
TRBV7-2	many	TRBJ2-7	TRBD1	TGTGCCAGCAGCCCTAGATCCGGGACAGACCCTTACGAGCAGTACTTC	CASSPRSGTDPYEQYF
TRBV12-3/TRBV12-4	NA	TRBJ2-1	TRBD1	TGTGCCAGCAGGGGGAAACAGGGGGCTGCCAATGAGCAGTTCTTC	CASRGKQGAANEQFF
TRBV29-1	NA	TRBJ2-7	TRBD2	TGCAGCGTCGCGCGGGGACTAGCGAACGAGCAGTACTTC	CSVARGLANEQYF
TRBV20-1	NA	TRBJ1-5	NA	TGCAGTGCCTACCCCGGGCCCAGGGTTGGGGGGCCTAGCAATCAGCCCCAGCATTTT	CSAYPGPRVGGPSNQPQHF
TRBV6-6	NA	TRBJ2-3	NA	TGTGCCAGCAGTTACTCGAATGCTGAGGGTACGCAGTATTTT	CASSYSNAEGTQYF
TRBV20-1	NA	TRBJ1-2	NA	TGCAGTGCTGGAGAGGGCCTCCTGAGGGCTAACTATGGCTACACCTTC	CSAGEGLLRANYGYTF
TRBV2	NA	TRBJ2-7	NA	TGTGCCAGCAGACCCCGAGCCTCCTACGAGCAGTACTTC	CASRPRASYEQYF
TRBV6-1	NA	TRBJ2-2	TRBD2	TGTGCCAGCAGCGCCGGGACTAGCGGCCCCGGGGAGCTGTTTTTT	CASSAGTSGPGELFF
TRBV2	NA	TRBJ2-5	TRBD1	TGTGCCAGCAGCGCGGACAGGGCCCAAGAGACCCAGTACTTC	CASSADRAQETQYF
TRBV5-4	NA	TRBJ2-3	TRBD2	TGTGCCAGCAGCTTGGGGGGTAGCGGGACCTACACAGATACGCAGTATTTT	CASSLGGSGTYTDTQYF
TRBV10-1	NA	TRBJ2-2	NA	TGCGCCAGCAGTCCGGGACGAGCGCGCGACACCGGGGAGCTGTTTTTT	CASSPGRARDTGELFF